This T cell receptor (beta chain) derives from a study of OX40 agonist ivuxolimab in advanced cancers. About the research overall: As their treatment, patients were administered ivuxolimab, an agonistic anti-OX40 (CD134) antibody. Every 2 weeks, ivuxolimab was infused into the patients intravenously at between 0.01 and 10 mg/kg. Overall study results and limits: Among the lowest peripheral clonal expansion occurred in 0.1-3.0 mg/kg partial responders.

As concerns this clone: What it binds is not known.

Germline assignment: CDR1 LNHDA and CDR2 SQIVND (reference sequence). CDR3 size: 16 residues. V lost 2 bases and J lost 3; bases outside the gene matches: 4. Assay used: immunoSEQ multiplex PCR; TCRdb lists only in-frame clones, some missing. The profile shows around 27,000 clones, over 75% of them singletons. The chain joins TRBV19 to TRBJ1-3, with 10 nucleotides matching TRBD1. The input for sequencing was CD4+ or CD8+ T cells sorted from blood, taken in a trial of the OX40 agonist ivuxolimab. The clonotype was recovered from an adult with an advanced solid tumor such as melanoma, head and neck, liver or kidney cancer. The CDR3 sequence is CASSIPGQGFGNTIYF. The CDR3 DNA reads as TGTGCCAGTAGTATACCGGGACAGGGGTTTGGAAACACCATATATTTT.